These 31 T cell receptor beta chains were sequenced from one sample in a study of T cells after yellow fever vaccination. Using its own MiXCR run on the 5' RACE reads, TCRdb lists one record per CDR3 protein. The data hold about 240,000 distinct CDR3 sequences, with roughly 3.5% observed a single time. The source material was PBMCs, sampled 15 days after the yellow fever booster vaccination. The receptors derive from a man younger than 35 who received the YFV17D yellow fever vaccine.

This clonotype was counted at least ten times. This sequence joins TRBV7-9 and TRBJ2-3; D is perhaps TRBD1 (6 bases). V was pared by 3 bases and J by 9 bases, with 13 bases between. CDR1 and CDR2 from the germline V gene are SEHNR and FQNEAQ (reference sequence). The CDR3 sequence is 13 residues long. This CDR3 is CASSFYQTGTQYF. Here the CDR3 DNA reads TGTGCCAGCAGCTTTTATCAGACAGGCACGCAGTATTTT.

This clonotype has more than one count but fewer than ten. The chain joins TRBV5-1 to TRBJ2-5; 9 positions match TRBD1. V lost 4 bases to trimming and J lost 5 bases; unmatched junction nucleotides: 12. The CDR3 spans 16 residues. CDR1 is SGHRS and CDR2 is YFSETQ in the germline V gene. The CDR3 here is CASSVPTGGAEETQYF. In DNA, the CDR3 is TGCGCCAGCAGCGTGCCAACAGGGGGCGCGGAGGAGACCCAGTACTTC.

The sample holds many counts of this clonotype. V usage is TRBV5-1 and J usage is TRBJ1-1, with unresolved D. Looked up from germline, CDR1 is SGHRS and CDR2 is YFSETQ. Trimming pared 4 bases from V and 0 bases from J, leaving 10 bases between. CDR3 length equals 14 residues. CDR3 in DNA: TGCGCCAGCAGCCACGGCAGATTGAACACTGAAGCTTTCTTT. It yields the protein CASSHGRLNTEAFF.

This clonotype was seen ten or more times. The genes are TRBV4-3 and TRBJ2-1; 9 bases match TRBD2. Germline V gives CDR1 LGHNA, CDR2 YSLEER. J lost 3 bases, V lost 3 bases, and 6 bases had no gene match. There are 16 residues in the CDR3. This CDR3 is CASSHRSGGLYNEQFF. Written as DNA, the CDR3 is TGCGCCAGCAGCCATCGTAGCGGGGGACTCTACAATGAGCAGTTCTTC.

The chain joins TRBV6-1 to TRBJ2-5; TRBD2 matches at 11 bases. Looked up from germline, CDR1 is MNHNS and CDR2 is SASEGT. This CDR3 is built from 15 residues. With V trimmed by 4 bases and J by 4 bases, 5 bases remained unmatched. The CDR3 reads CASSVLAGGPETQYF. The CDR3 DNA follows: TGTGCCAGCAGTGTTTTAGCGGGGGGGCCAGAGACCCAGTACTTC.

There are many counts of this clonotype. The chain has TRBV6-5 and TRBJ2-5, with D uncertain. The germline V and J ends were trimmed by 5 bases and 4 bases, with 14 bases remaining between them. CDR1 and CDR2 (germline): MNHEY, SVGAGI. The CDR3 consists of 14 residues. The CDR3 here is CASSPTDLLETQYF. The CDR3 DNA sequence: TGTGCCAGCAGTCCAACCGATTTATTAGAGACCCAGTACTTC.

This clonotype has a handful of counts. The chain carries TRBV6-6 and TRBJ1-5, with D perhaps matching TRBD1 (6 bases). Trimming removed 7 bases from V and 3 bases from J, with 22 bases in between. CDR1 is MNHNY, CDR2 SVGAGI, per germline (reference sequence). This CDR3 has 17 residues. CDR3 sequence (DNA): TGTGCCAGCAACCCAACCATATACAGGGATTCCAATCAGCCCCAGCATTTT. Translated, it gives CASNPTIYRDSNQPQHF.

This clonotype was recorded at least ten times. The CDR3 sequence is CSARSDVWGEQYV. For the CDR3, the DNA is TGCAGTGCTAGATCGGATGTTTGGGGCGAGCAGTACGTC. The chain is built from TRBV20-1 and TRBJ2-7; D call uncertain. V was pared by 2 bases and J by 6 bases, with 14 bases between. Germline-derived CDR1 and CDR2 are DFQATT and SNEGSKA (reference sequence). The CDR3 covers 13 residues.

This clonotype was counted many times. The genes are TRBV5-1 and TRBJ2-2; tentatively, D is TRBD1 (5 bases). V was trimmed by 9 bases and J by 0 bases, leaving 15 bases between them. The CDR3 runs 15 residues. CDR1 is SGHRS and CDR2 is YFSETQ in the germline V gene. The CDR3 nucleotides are TGCGCCACCGCGGTGCAGGGCGCGAACACCGGGGAGCTGTTTTTT. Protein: CATAVQGANTGELFF.

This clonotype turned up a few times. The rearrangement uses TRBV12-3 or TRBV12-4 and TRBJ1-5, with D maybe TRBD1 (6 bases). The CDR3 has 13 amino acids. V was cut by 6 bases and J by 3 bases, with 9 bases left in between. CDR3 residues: CASRQGYNQPQHF. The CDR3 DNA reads TGTGCCAGCAGACAGGGATACAATCAGCCCCAGCATTTT.

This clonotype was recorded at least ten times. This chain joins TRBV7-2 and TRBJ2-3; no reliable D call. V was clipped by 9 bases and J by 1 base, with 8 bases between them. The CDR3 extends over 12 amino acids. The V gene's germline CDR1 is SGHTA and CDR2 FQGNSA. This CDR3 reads CASREGTDTQYF. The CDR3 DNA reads TGTGCCAGTCGAGAGGGCACAGATACGCAGTATTTT.

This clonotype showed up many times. CDR3 in amino acids: CASSQGTTGELFF. CDR3 coding DNA: TGTGCCAGCAGTCAAGGAACTACCGGGGAGCTGTTTTTT. This chain uses TRBV2 with TRBJ2-2, with D unresolved. Germline values: CDR1 SNHLY, CDR2 FYNNEI. This CDR3 is 13 amino acids long. Between the trimmed V and J ends, which lost 5 bases and 5 bases, there was a span of 9 bases. The variable domain in full, with the rest retrieved from reference TRBV2 and TRBJ2-2, is EPEVTQTPSHQVTQMGQEVILRCVPISNHLYFYWYRQILGQKVEFLVSFYNNEISEKSEIFDDQFSVERPDGSNFTLKIRSTKLEDSAMYFCASSQGTTGELFFGEGSRLTVL.

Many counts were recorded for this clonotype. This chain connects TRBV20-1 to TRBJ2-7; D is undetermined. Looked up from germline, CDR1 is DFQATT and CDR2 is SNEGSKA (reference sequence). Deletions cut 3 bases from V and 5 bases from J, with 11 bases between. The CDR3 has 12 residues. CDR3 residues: CSASLEFHEQYV. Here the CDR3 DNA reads TGCAGTGCTAGTTTGGAGTTCCACGAGCAGTACGTC.

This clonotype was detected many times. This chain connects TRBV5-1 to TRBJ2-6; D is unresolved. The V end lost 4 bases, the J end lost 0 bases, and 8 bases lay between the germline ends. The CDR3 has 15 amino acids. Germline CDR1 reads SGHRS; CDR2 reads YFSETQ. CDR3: CASSPTDSGANVLTF. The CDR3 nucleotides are TGCGCCAGCAGCCCTACAGACTCTGGGGCCAACGTCCTGACTTTC.

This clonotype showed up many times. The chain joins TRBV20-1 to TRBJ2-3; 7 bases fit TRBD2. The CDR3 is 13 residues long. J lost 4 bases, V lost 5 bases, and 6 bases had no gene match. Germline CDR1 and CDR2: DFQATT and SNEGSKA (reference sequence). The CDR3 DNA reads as TGCAGTGCTTTCTTCGCGGGGGCAGATACGCAGTATTTT. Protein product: CSAFFAGADTQYF.

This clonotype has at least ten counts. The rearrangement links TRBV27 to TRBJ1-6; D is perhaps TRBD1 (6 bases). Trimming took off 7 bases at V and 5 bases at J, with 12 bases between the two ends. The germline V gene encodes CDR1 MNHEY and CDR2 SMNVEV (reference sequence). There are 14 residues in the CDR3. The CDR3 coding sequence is TGTGCCAGCACTTCAGGGGCCAATAATTCACCCCTCCACTTT. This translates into CASTSGANNSPLHF.

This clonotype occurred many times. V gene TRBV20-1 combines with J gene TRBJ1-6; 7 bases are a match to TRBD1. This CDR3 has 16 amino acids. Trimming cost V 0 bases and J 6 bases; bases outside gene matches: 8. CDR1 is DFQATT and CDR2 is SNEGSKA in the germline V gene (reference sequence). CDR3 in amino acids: CSARDVMTGSNSPLHF. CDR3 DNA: TGCAGTGCTAGAGACGTAATGACAGGGTCTAATTCACCCCTCCACTTT.

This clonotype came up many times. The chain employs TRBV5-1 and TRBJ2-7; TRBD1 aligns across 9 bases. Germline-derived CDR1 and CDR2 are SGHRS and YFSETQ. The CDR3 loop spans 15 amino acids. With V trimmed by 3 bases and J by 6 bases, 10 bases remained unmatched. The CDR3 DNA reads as TGCGCCAGCAGCTCCCAACAGGGGGCGAGGATCGAGCAGTACTTC. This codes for CASSSQQGARIEQYF.

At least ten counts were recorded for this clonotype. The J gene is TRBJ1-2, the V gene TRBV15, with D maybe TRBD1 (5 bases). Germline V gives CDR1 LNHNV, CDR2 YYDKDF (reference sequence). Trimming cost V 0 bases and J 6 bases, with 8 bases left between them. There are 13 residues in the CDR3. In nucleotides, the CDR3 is TGTGCCACCAGCAGAGATCTAGGGGATGGCTACACCTTC. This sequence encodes CATSRDLGDGYTF.

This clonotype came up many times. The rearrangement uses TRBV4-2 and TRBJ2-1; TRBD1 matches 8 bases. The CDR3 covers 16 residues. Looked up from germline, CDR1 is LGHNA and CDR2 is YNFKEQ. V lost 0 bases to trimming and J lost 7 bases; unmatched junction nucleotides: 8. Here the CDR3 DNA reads TGTGCCAGCAGCCAAGATCCACAGGGGGTCAGGAATGAGCAGTTCTTC. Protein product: CASSQDPQGVRNEQFF.

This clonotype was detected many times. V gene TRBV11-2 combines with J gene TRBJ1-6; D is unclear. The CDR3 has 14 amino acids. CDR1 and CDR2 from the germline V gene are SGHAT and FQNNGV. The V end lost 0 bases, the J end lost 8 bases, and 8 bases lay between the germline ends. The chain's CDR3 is CASSLDGEDSPLHF. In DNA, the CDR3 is TGTGCCAGCAGCTTAGATGGGGAGGATTCACCCCTCCACTTT.

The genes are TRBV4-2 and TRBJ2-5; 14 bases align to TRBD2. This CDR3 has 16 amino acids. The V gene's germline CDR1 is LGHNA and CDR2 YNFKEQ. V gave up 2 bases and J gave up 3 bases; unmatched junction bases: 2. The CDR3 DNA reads TGTGCCAGCAGCCAAACGGGACTAGCGGGGGAAGAGACCCAGTACTTC. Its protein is CASSQTGLAGEETQYF.

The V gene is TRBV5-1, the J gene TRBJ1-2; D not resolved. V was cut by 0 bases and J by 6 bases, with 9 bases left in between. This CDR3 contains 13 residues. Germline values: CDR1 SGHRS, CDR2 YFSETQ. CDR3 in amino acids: CASSLGLAHGYTF. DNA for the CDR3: TGCGCCAGCAGCTTGGGGTTAGCCCATGGCTACACCTTC.

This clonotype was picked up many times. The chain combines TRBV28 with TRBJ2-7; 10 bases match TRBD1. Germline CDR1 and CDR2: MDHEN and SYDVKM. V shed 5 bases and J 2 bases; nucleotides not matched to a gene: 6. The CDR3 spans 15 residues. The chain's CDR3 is CASSPGTGDPYEQYV. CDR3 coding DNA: TGTGCCAGCAGTCCAGGGACAGGGGATCCCTACGAGCAGTACGTC.

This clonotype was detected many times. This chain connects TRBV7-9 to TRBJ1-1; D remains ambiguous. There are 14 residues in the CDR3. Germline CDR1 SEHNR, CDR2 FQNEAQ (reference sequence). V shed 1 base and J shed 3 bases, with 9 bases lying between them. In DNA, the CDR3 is TGTGCCAGCAGCTTAGGCCAGACTGACACTGAAGCTTTCTTT. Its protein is CASSLGQTDTEAFF. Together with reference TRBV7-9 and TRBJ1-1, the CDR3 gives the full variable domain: DTGVSQNPRHKITKRGQNVTFRCDPISEHNRLYWYRQTLGQGPEFLTYFQNEAQLEKSRLLSDRFSAERPKGSFSTLEIQRTEQGDSAMYLCASSLGQTDTEAFFGQGTRLTVV.

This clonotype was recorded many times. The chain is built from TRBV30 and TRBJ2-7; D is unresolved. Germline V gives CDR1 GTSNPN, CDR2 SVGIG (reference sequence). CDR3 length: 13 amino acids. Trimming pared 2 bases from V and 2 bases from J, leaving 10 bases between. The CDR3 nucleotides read TGTGCCTGGAGTTCCCAGGCTGCCTACGAGCAGTACTTC. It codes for CAWSSQAAYEQYF.

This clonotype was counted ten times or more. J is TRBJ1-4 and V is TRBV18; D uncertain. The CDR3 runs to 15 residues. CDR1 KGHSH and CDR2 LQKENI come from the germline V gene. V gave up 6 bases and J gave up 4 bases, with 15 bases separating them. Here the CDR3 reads CASSGTAAFNEKLFF. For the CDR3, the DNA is TGTGCCAGCTCCGGAACAGCGGCATTTAATGAAAAACTGTTTTTT.

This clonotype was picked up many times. The DNA for the CDR3 is TGTGCCATCACCCAACAGGGGGCCTACAATGAGCAGTTCTTC. It yields the protein CAITQQGAYNEQFF. This chain connects TRBV10-3 to TRBJ2-1; 8 bases align to TRBD1. CDR1 ENHRY and CDR2 SYGVKD come from the germline V gene. The junction had 4 bases not matched to a gene; V was cut back by 7 bases and J by 2 bases. The CDR3 length is 14 residues.

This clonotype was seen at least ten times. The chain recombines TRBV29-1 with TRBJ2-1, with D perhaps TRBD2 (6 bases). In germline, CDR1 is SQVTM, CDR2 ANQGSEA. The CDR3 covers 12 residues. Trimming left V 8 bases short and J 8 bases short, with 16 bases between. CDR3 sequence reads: CSSGGPPDEQFF. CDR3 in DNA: TGCAGCTCTGGAGGGCCCCCGGATGAGCAGTTCTTC.

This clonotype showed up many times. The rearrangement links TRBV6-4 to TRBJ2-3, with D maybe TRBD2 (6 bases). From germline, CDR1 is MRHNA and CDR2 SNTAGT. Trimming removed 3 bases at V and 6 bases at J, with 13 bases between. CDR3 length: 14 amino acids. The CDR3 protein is CASSEARGMDTQYF. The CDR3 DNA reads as TGTGCCAGCAGTGAGGCCCGGGGGATGGATACGCAGTATTTT.

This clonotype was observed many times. The CDR3 bases are TGTGCCATCAGTGAGAACAGGGTGGGCCAGCCCCAGCATTTT. It translates to CAISENRVGQPQHF. The chain uses TRBV10-3 and TRBJ1-5; TRBD1 is a possible D gene (6 bases). This CDR3 region has 14 residues. Trimming shortened V by 2 bases and J by 7 bases, and 12 bases separated the two germline ends. The germline gives CDR1 ENHRY, CDR2 SYGVKD.